These T cell receptor beta chains were read from a single sample in a study of CD8+ T cells in alopecia areata. Assay used: immunoSEQ multiplex PCR; TCRdb lists only in-frame clones, some missing. The table shows approximately 110,000 clones, with about 59% occurring only once. Sample: CD8+ T cells sorted from blood, taken at week 24, from a patient treated with tofacitinib. The receptors originated from a human donor with alopecia areata. Each CDR3 is given with its conserved first and last residue. Fields, in order: V gene, D gene, J gene, clone size, CDR3 protein, CDR3 DNA. The D gene is left open where the match is weak. Clone size is stated in some rows and not others, as once, few, many or a class when expanded.

V gene: TRBV11-2
D gene: TRBD1
J gene: TRBJ1-5
clone size: few
CDR3 protein: CASSAQGASNQPQHF
CDR3 DNA: TGTGCCAGCAGCGCCCAGGGGGCGAGCAATCAGCCCCAGCATTTT

V gene: TRBV27
D gene: -
J gene: TRBJ1-6
clone size: -
CDR3 protein: CASSWGPLGSPLHF
CDR3 DNA: TGTGCCAGCAGTTGGGGGCCATTGGGGTCACCCCTCCACTTT

V gene: TRBV29-1
D gene: -
J gene: TRBJ1-2
clone size: -
CDR3 protein: CSVDGSRYGYTF
CDR3 DNA: TGCAGCGTTGATGGCAGCCGCTATGGCTACACCTTC

V gene: TRBV9
D gene: -
J gene: TRBJ2-1
clone size: few
CDR3 protein: CASSVAVSPYNEQFF
CDR3 DNA: TGTGCCAGCAGCGTAGCGGTTAGCCCTTACAATGAGCAGTTCTTC

V gene: TRBV4-3
D gene: -
J gene: TRBJ1-1
clone size: -
CDR3 protein: CASSQDGDGAEAFF
CDR3 DNA: TGCGCCAGCAGCCAAGATGGGGATGGGGCTGAAGCTTTCTTT

V gene: TRBV7-9
D gene: -
J gene: TRBJ2-5
clone size: few
CDR3 protein: CASSWDPQETQYF
CDR3 DNA: TGTGCCAGCAGTTGGGACCCACAAGAGACCCAGTACTTC

V gene: TRBV5-1
D gene: -
J gene: TRBJ2-7
clone size: few
CDR3 protein: CASSPSDLWREQYF
CDR3 DNA: TGCGCCAGCAGCCCGTCCGACCTATGGCGGGAGCAGTACTTC

V gene: TRBV7-9
D gene: TRBD2
J gene: TRBJ2-2
clone size: many
CDR3 protein: CASSFGLALTGELFF
CDR3 DNA: TGTGCCAGCAGCTTCGGACTAGCACTCACCGGGGAGCTGTTTTTT

V gene: TRBV6-5
D gene: TRBD1
J gene: TRBJ1-2
clone size: -
CDR3 protein: CASTYGDSYGYTF
CDR3 DNA: TGTGCCAGCACCTACGGGGACAGCTATGGCTACACCTTC

V gene: TRBV27
D gene: -
J gene: TRBJ1-5
clone size: -
CDR3 protein: CASSFGVNQPQHF
CDR3 DNA: TGTGCCAGCAGTTTTGGGGTAAATCAGCCCCAGCATTTT

V gene: TRBV5-6
D gene: -
J gene: TRBJ2-1
clone size: -
CDR3 protein: CASREESSYNEQFF
CDR3 DNA: TGTGCCAGCAGGGAGGAGAGCTCCTACAATGAGCAGTTCTTC

V gene: TRBV27
D gene: TRBD2
J gene: TRBJ2-2
clone size: few
CDR3 protein: CASSLGLAGATGELFF
CDR3 DNA: TGTGCCAGCAGTTTAGGACTAGCGGGGGCCACCGGGGAGCTGTTTTTT

V gene: TRBV9
D gene: -
J gene: TRBJ2-1
clone size: -
CDR3 protein: CASSVGRTAGGYEQFF
CDR3 DNA: TGTGCCAGCAGCGTAGGAAGGACCGCAGGGGGGTATGAGCAGTTCTTC

V gene: TRBV6-5
D gene: -
J gene: TRBJ2-2
clone size: -
CDR3 protein: CASSYSTQGTGELFF
CDR3 DNA: TGTGCCAGCAGTTACTCGACACAGGGCACCGGGGAGCTGTTTTTT

V gene: TRBV2
D gene: -
J gene: TRBJ1-5
clone size: -
CDR3 protein: CASSDWSRGNQPQHF
CDR3 DNA: TGTGCCAGCAGTGATTGGTCTCGGGGCAATCAGCCCCAGCATTTT

V gene: TRBV19
D gene: TRBD1
J gene: TRBJ1-6
clone size: -
CDR3 protein: CASSGTGNSPLHF
CDR3 DNA: TGTGCCAGTTCCGGGACAGGGAATTCACCCCTCCACTTT

V gene: TRBV7-6
D gene: -
J gene: TRBJ2-2
clone size: -
CDR3 protein: CASRPLRTGELFF
CDR3 DNA: TGTGCCAGCAGACCCTTGCGCACCGGGGAGCTGTTTTTT

V gene: TRBV6-5
D gene: -
J gene: TRBJ2-7
clone size: -
CDR3 protein: CASSYRDNSYEQYF
CDR3 DNA: TGTGCCAGCAGTTACCGGGACAACTCCTACGAGCAGTACTTC

V gene: TRBV6-5
D gene: TRBD1
J gene: TRBJ1-2
clone size: -
CDR3 protein: CASSYSEGAPGYGYTF
CDR3 DNA: TGTGCCAGCAGTTACTCTGAGGGGGCGCCGGGCTATGGCTACACCTTC

V gene: TRBV5-6
D gene: -
J gene: TRBJ1-5
clone size: -
CDR3 protein: CASSLRTPNQPQHF
CDR3 DNA: TGTGCCAGCAGCTTGCGGACGCCTAATCAGCCCCAGCATTTT

V gene: TRBV27
D gene: -
J gene: TRBJ1-1
clone size: few
CDR3 protein: CASTMSVRAGTEAFF
CDR3 DNA: TGTGCCAGCACGATGTCCGTACGGGCGGGGACTGAAGCTTTCTTT

V gene: TRBV29-1
D gene: TRBD1
J gene: TRBJ2-2
clone size: few
CDR3 protein: CSVHDRGKWELFF
CDR3 DNA: TGCAGCGTTCACGACAGGGGGAAGTGGGAGCTGTTTTTT

V gene: TRBV30
D gene: -
J gene: TRBJ1-1
clone size: -
CDR3 protein: CAWSVTTTTEAFF
CDR3 DNA: TGTGCCTGGAGTGTAACGACAACAACTGAAGCTTTCTTT

V gene: TRBV27
D gene: -
J gene: TRBJ2-1
clone size: -
CDR3 protein: CASSLDSYNEQFF
CDR3 DNA: TGTGCCAGCAGTCTTGACAGCTACAATGAGCAGTTCTTC

V gene: TRBV25-1
D gene: -
J gene: TRBJ2-6
clone size: -
CDR3 protein: CASSPVRGGANVLTF
CDR3 DNA: TGTGCCAGCAGTCCCGTGAGGGGAGGGGCCAACGTCCTGACTTTC